The clone carrying this T cell receptor (beta chain) turned up a few times. This record belongs to a study of T-cell reconstitution after alpha-beta-depleted transplantation in children. For TCRbeta, the library was prepared with unique molecular identifiers. TCRdb ran MiXCR on the PCR reads and lists one entry per CDR3 protein. Among about 610,000 distinct CDR3 sequences listed, 10% were seen once. Per germline, CDR1 SGHKS and CDR2 YYEKEE (reference sequence). V lost 4 bases to trimming and J lost 1 base, with 12 bases between them. The CDR3 consists of 15 residues. This TCR was recovered from a human donor who donated a stem cell graft to a child with acute myeloid leukemia. This sample comprised PBMCs from the stem cell graft donor, obtained from the stem cell graft. The chain links TRBV5-5 to TRBJ2-4, with TRBD1 as a possible D gene (5 bases). The CDR3 reads CASSGAPGAKNIQYF. Written as DNA, the CDR3 is TGTGCCAGCAGCGGTGCGCCAGGGGCCAAAAACATTCAGTACTTC.